This is a list of T cell receptor beta chains from one sample in a study of T-cell reconstitution after alpha-beta-depleted transplantation in children. TCRdb called the PCR reads again in MiXCR, with one record for every CDR3 protein. The sample lists more than 200,000 distinct CDR3 sequences, about 25% occurring once. The specimen was PBMCs, collected before TCRalphabeta/CD19-depleted stem cell transplant. The origin of the receptors is a girl aged 2-10 years with Fanconi anemia, due to receive a stem cell transplant. CDR3s include the opening cysteine and the closing phenylalanine or tryptophan. Each record gives: V gene, J gene, D gene, clone size, CDR3 protein, CDR3 DNA. The D gene is left open where the match is weak. Part of the rows lack a size; the others show once, few, many or a class for expanded clones.

>TRBV20-1|TRBJ1-5|.|many
CSASGQLSNQPQHF
TGCAGTGCTAGTGGGCAGCTTAGCAATCAGCCCCAGCATTTT
>TRBV18|TRBJ2-7|.|many
CASSPYRQPEQYF
TGTGCCAGCTCACCGTACAGACAGCCCGAGCAGTACTTC
>TRBV6-1|TRBJ2-3|TRBD1|few
CASKEGGQGGTDTQYF
TGTGCCAGTAAAGAGGGGGGACAGGGTGGCACAGATACGCAGTATTTT
>TRBV20-1|TRBJ2-6|.|many
CSARSTAYSGANVLTF
TGCAGTGCTAGAAGTACAGCATACTCTGGGGCCAACGTCCTGACTTTC
>TRBV29-1|TRBJ2-7|.|many
CSVEPFQVPGEQYF
TGCAGCGTTGAACCGTTTCAAGTACCCGGGGAGCAGTACTTC
>TRBV5-1|TRBJ1-5|.|many
CASSVDSYSNQPQHF
TGCGCCAGCAGCGTTGACAGTTATAGCAATCAGCCCCAGCATTTT
>TRBV29-1|TRBJ2-5|TRBD2|few
CSVEIPGGQETQYF
TGCAGCGTTGAAATCCCCGGGGGGCAAGAGACCCAGTACTTC
>TRBV9|TRBJ2-3|.|few
CASSSPGPSTDTQYF
TGTGCCAGCAGTTCACCGGGACCTAGCACAGATACGCAGTATTTT
>TRBV29-1|TRBJ1-2|.|many
CSVEDLRQDGFGYTF
TGCAGCGTTGAAGATCTGAGACAGGATGGTTTCGGCTACACCTTC
>TRBV9|TRBJ2-2|TRBD2|many
CASSVLAGEAGELFF
TGTGCCAGCAGCGTGCTTGCGGGAGAAGCCGGGGAGCTGTTTTTT
>TRBV14|TRBJ2-5|.|.
CASSHYTIAPYQETQYF
TGTGCCAGCAGCCATTATACGATAGCCCCCTATCAAGAGACCCAGTACTTC